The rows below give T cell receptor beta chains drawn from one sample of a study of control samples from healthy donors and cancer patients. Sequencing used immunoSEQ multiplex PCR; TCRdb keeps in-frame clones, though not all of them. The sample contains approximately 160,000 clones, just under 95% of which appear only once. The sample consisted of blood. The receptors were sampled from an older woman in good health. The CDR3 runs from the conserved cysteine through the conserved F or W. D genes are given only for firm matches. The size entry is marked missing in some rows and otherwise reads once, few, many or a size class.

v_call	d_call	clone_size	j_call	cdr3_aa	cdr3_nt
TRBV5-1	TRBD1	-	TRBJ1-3	CASSPTTGANTIYF	TGCGCCAGCAGCCCAACGACAGGGGCAAACACCATATATTTT
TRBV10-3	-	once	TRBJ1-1	CAISESAQQMNTEAFF	TGTGCCATCAGTGAGTCGGCACAGCAGATGAACACTGAAGCTTTCTTT
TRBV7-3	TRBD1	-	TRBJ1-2	CASSGQGVGGYTF	TGTGCCAGCAGCGGACAGGGGGTGGGGGGCTACACCTTC
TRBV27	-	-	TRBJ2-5	CASSFPRLGETQYF	TGTGCCAGCAGTTTCCCCCGGCTGGGCGAGACCCAGTACTTC
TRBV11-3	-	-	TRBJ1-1	CASSLVPDTEAFF	TGTGCCAGCAGCTTAGTGCCCGACACTGAAGCTTTCTTT
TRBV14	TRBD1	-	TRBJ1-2	CASSSHTRGPHGYTF	TGTGCCAGCAGCTCCCACACAAGGGGGCCTCATGGCTACACCTTC
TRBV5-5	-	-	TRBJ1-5	CASSLAVVTPDQPQHF	TGTGCCAGCAGCTTGGCTGTGGTAACCCCTGATCAGCCCCAGCATTTT
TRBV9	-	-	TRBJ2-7	CASSVGGDLREQYF	TGTGCCAGCAGCGTAGGGGGGGATTTGCGTGAGCAGTACTTC
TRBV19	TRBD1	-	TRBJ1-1	CASMGRGDTEAFF	TGTGCCAGTATGGGCAGGGGGGACACTGAAGCTTTCTTT
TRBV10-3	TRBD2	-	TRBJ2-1	CAIRTGTSGEQFF	TGTGCCATCAGGACCGGGACTAGCGGTGAGCAGTTCTTC
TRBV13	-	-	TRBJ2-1	CASSLGASASYNEQFF	TGTGCCAGCAGCTTAGGGGCTAGCGCCTCCTACAATGAGCAGTTCTTC
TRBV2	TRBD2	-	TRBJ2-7	CASNGGSGGRSYEQYF	TGTGCCAGCAATGGGGGGAGCGGGGGGCGCTCCTACGAGCAGTACTTC
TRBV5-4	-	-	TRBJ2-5	CASSLDVGRSETQYF	TGTGCCAGCAGCTTGGATGTGGGGCGATCGGAGACCCAGTACTTC
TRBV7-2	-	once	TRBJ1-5	CASSLVGTPVGQPQHF	TGTGCCAGCAGCTTAGTGGGGACCCCGGTCGGTCAGCCCCAGCATTTT
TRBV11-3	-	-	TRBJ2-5	CASSLRPETQYF	TGTGCCAGCAGCTTACGCCCTGAGACCCAGTACTTC
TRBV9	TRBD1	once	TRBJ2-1	CASSHIQGGQGPSYSYNEQFF	TGTGCCAGCAGCCACATCCAGGGGGGACAGGGCCCTTCCTACTCCTACAATGAGCAGTTCTTC
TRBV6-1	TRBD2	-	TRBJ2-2	CASSEFGFVPSGVTGELFF	TGTGCCAGCAGTGAATTCGGTTTCGTTCCTAGCGGGGTGACCGGGGAGCTGTTTTTT
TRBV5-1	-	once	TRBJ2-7	CASSLQGSREQYF	TGCGCCAGCAGCTTGCAGGGTTCGAGGGAGCAGTACTTC
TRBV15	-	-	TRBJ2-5	CATSRAPGGGETQYF	TGTGCCACCAGCAGAGCCCCAGGGGGAGGAGAGACCCAGTACTTC
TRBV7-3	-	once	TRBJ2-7	CASSLGGGHYEQYF	TGTGCCAGCAGTCTGGGAGGGGGGCACTACGAGCAGTACTTC
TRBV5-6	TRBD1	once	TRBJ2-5	CASSWQDRGQETQYF	TGTGCCAGCAGCTGGCAGGACAGGGGTCAAGAGACCCAGTACTTC
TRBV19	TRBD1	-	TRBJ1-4	CASRDRGYNEKLFF	TGTGCCAGTAGAGACAGGGGCTATAATGAAAAACTGTTTTTT
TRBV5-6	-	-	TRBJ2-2	CASSLFLAPGELFF	TGTGCCAGCAGCTTGTTCCTAGCTCCCGGGGAGCTGTTTTTT
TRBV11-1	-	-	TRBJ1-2	CASSLASGPGYGYTF	TGTGCCAGCAGCTTAGCTAGCGGCCCTGGCTATGGCTACACCTTC
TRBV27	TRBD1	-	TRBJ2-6	CASSFHRGSAGANVLTF	TGTGCCAGCAGTTTTCACAGGGGTTCGGCTGGGGCCAACGTCCTGACTTTC
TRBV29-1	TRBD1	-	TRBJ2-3	CSVQDRDGTDTQYF	TGCAGCGTTCAGGACAGGGACGGCACAGATACGCAGTATTTT
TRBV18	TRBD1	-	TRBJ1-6	CASSPGDRGTSPLHF	TGTGCCAGCTCACCTGGGGACAGGGGGACTTCACCCCTCCACTTT
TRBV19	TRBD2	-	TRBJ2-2	CASSINLLAGNTGELFF	TGTGCCAGTAGTATCAACTTACTAGCGGGTAACACCGGGGAGCTGTTTTTT
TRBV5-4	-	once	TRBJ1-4	CASSRTVDNEKLFF	TGTGCCAGCAGCCGGACAGTAGACAATGAAAAACTGTTTTTT
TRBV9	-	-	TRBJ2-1	CASSAHSNEQFF	TGTGCCAGCAGCGCCCACAGCAATGAGCAGTTCTTC
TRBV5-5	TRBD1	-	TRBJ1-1	CASSAGQGFGAEAFF	TGTGCCAGCAGCGCGGGACAGGGGTTCGGCGCTGAAGCTTTCTTT
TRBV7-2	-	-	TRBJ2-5	CASSLALAQETQYF	TGTGCCAGCAGCTTAGCGCTGGCTCAAGAGACCCAGTACTTC
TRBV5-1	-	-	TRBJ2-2	CASSLTPTINTGELFF	TGCGCCAGCAGCTTGACACCGACCATAAACACCGGGGAGCTGTTTTTT
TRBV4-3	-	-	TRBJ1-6	CASSPGTFTYNSPLHF	TGCGCCAGCAGCCCTGGGACTTTTACCTATAATTCACCCCTCCACTTT
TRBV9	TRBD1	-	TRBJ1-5	CASSPGQGNNQPQHF	TGTGCCAGCAGCCCCGGACAGGGCAACAATCAGCCCCAGCATTTT
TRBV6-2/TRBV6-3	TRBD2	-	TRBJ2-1	CASSSLAGAFNEQFF	TGTGCCAGCAGTTCCCTAGCGGGGGCCTTCAATGAGCAGTTCTTC
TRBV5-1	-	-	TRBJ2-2	CASSLGGGPTGELFF	TGCGCCAGCAGCTTGGGCGGGGGCCCCACCGGGGAGCTGTTTTTT
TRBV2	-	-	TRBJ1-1	CASSERGGMNTEAFF	TGTGCCAGCAGTGAAAGGGGGGGTATGAACACTGAAGCTTTCTTT